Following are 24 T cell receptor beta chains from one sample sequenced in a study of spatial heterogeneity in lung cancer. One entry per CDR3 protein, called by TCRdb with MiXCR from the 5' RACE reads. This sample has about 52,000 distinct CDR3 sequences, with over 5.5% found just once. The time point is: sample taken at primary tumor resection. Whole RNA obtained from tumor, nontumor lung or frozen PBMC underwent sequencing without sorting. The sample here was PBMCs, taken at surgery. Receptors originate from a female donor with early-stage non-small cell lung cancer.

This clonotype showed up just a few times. The CDR3 DNA sequence: TGTGCCAGCTCCCTTTTATTATCTCATAGGCAGTATTTT. Residues: CASSLLLSHRQYF. The chain links TRBV12-3 or TRBV12-4 to TRBJ2-3; D remains unclear. The CDR3 sequence is 13 residues long. The V end was cut by 8 bases, the J end by 11 bases, with 20 bases between.

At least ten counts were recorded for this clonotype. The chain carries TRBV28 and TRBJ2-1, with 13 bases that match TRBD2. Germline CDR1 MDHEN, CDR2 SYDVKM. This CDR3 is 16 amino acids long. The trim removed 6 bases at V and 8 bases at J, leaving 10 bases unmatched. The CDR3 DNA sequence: TGTGCCAGCAGCCTACTAGCGGGGGGGCAGAAGGATGAGCAGTTCTTC. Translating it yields CASSLLAGGQKDEQFF.

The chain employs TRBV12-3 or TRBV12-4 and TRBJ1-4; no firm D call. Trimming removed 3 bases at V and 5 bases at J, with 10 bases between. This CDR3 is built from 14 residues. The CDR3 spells CASSFEVRNEKLFF. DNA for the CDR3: TGTGCCAGCAGTTTCGAGGTCAGGAATGAAAAACTGTTTTTT.

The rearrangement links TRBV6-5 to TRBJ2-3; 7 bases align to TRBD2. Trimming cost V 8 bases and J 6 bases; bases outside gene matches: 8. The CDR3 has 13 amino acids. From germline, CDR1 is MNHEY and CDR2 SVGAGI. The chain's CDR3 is CASRTPGGDTQYF. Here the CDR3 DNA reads TGTGCCAGCCGCACTCCCGGGGGGGATACGCAGTATTTT.

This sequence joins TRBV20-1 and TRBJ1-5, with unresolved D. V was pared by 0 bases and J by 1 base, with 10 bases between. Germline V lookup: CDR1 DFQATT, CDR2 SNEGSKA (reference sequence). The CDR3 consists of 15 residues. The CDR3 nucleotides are TGCAGTGCTAGAGATCCTTTGGGGAGCAATCAGCCCCAGCATTTT. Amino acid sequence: CSARDPLGSNQPQHF.

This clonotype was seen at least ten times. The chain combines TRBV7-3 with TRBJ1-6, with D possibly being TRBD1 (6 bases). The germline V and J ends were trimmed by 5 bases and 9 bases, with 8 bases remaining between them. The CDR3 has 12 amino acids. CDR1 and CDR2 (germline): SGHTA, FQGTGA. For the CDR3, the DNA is TGTGCCAGCAGCGAACAGGGTTCACCCCTCCACTTT. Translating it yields CASSEQGSPLHF.

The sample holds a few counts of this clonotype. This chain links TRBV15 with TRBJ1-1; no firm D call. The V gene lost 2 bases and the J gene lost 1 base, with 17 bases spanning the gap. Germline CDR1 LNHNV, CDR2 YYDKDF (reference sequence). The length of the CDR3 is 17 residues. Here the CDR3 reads CATSRPDGWFGNTEAFF. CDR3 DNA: TGTGCCACCAGCAGACCCGATGGTTGGTTCGGGAACACTGAAGCTTTCTTT.

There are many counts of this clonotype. CDR3 in amino acids: CASKGTGTQPQHF. The CDR3 DNA sequence: TGTGCCAGCAAAGGAACAGGGACTCAGCCCCAGCATTTT. V gene TRBV28 combines with J gene TRBJ1-5, with a weak D call TRBD1 (6 bases). V was pared by 7 bases and J by 6 bases, with 13 bases between. The CDR3 spans 13 residues. Per the germline V gene, CDR1 is MDHEN and CDR2 is SYDVKM.

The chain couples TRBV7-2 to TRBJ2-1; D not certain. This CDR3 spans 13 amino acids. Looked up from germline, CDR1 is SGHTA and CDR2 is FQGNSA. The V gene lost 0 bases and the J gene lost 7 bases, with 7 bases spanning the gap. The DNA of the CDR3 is TGTGCCAGCAGCTTAGCCGAAATTAATGAGCAGTTCTTC. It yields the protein CASSLAEINEQFF. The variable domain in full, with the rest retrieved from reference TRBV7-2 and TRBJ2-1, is GAGVSQSPSNKVTEKGKDVELRCDPISGHTALYWYRQSLGQGLEFLIYFQGNSAPDKSGLPSDRFSAERTGGSVSTLTIQRTQQEDSAVYLCASSLAEINEQFFGPGTRLTVL.

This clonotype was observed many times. The CDR3 region has the DNA TGTGCCAGCAGCTCCGGACTAGCGGGGGATATAGCCGTGGATACGCAGTATTTT. Protein: CASSSGLAGDIAVDTQYF. This rearrangement joins TRBV5-4 to TRBJ2-3; 13 nucleotides match TRBD2. Unmatched junction bases numbered 13, after V lost 3 bases and J lost 6 bases. Germline lookup yields CDR1 SGHNT and CDR2 YYREEE (reference sequence). The CDR3 loop spans 18 amino acids.

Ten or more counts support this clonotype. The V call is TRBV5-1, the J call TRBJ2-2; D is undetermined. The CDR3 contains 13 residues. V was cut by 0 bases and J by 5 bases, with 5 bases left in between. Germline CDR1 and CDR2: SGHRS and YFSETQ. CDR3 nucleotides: TGCGCCAGCAGCTTGGCCCTAACCGGGGAGCTGTTTTTT. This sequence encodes CASSLALTGELFF.

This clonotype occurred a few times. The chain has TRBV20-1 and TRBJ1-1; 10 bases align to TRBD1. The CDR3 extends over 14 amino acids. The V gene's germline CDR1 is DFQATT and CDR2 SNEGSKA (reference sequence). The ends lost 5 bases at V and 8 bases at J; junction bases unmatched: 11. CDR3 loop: CSASPGQGLREAFF. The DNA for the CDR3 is TGCAGTGCTTCACCGGGACAGGGGTTGAGGGAAGCTTTCTTT.

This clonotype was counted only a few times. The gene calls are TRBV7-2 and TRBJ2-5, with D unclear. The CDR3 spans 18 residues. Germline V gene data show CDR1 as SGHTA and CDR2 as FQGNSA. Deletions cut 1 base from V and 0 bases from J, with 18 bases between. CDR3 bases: TGTGCCAGCAGCTTAGGCTACTTGGTCCAGAGGTACCAAGAGACCCAGTACTTC. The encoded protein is CASSLGYLVQRYQETQYF. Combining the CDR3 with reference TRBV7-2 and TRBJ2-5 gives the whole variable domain GAGVSQSPSNKVTEKGKDVELRCDPISGHTALYWYRQSLGQGLEFLIYFQGNSAPDKSGLPSDRFSAERTGGSVSTLTIQRTQQEDSAVYLCASSLGYLVQRYQETQYFGPGTRLLVL.

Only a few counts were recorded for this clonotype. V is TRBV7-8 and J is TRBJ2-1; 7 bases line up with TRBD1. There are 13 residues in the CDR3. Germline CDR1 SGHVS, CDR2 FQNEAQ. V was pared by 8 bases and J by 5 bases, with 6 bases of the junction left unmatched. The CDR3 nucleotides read TGTGCCAGCCGCCGGGACAGAAACAATGAGCAGTTCTTC. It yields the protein CASRRDRNNEQFF.

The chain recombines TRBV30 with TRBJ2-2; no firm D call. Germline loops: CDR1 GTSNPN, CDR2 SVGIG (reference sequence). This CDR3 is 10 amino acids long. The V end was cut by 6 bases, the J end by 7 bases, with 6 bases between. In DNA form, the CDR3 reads TGTGCCTGCTGCGGCGGGGAGCTGTTTTTT. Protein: CACCGGELFF.

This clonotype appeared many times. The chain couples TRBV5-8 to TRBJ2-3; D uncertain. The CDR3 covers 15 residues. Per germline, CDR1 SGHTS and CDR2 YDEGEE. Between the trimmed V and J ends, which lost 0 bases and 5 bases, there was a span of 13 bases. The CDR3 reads CASSLGTNTVDTQYF. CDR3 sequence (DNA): TGTGCCAGCAGCTTGGGAACAAATACGGTAGATACGCAGTATTTT.

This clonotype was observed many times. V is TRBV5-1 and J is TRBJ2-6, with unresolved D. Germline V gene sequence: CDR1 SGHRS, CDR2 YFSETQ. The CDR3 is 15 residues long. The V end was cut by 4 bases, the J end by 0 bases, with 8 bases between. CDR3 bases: TGCGCCAGCAGCAGTACCAACTCTGGGGCCAACGTCCTGACTTTC. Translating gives CASSSTNSGANVLTF.

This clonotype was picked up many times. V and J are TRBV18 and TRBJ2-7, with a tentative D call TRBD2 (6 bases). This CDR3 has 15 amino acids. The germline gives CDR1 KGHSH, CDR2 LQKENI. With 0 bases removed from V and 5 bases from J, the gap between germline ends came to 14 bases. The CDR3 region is CASSPPGTVNNEQYF. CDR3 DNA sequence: TGTGCCAGCTCACCACCCGGGACTGTAAACAACGAGCAGTACTTC.

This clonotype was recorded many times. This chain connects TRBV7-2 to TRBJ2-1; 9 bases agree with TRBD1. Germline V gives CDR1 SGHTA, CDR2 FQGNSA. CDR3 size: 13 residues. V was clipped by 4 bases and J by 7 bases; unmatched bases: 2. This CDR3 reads CASSWTGVNEQFF. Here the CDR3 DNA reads TGTGCCAGCAGCTGGACAGGGGTTAATGAGCAGTTCTTC.

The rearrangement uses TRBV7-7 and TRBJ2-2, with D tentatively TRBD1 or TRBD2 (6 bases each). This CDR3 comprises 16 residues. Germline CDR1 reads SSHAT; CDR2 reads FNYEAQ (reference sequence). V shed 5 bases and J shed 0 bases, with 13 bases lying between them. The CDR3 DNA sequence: TGTGCCAGCAGCCAATCGGGGGCCACGAACACCGGGGAGCTGTTTTTT. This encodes CASSQSGATNTGELFF.

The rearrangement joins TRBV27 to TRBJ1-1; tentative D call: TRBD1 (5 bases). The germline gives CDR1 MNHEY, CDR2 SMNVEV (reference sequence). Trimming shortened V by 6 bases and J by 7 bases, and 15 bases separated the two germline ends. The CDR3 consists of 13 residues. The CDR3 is CASSPHSRGEAFF. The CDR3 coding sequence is TGTGCCAGCAGCCCCCACAGTAGGGGTGAAGCTTTCTTT.

CDR3 residues: CASSYGHTSGNTIYF. The CDR3 coding sequence is TGTGCCAGCAGTTACGGTCATACCTCTGGAAACACCATATATTTT. The gene calls are TRBV6-2 or TRBV6-3 and TRBJ1-3; D is unclear. V gave up 2 bases and J gave up 0 bases, with 8 bases separating them. The CDR3 covers 15 residues. Germline V lookup: CDR1 MNHEY, CDR2 SVGEGT.

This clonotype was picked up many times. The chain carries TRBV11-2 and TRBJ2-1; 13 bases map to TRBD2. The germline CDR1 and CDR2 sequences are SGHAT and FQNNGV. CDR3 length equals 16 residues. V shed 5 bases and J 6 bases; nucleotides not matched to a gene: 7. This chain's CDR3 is CASSASGLAGVNEQFF. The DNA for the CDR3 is TGTGCCAGCAGCGCAAGCGGACTAGCGGGGGTCAATGAGCAGTTCTTC.

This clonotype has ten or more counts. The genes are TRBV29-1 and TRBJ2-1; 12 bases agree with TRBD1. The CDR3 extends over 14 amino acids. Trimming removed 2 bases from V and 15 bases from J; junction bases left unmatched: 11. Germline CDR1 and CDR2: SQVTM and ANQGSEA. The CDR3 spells CSVELGQGAGSRFF. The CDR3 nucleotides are TGCAGCGTTGAACTGGGACAGGGGGCGGGGAGCAGGTTCTTC.